Reported below is one T cell receptor (beta chain). It has no known antigen specificity. Qualities for individual bases were not recorded, and no much larger clone is one base off. This sample was included in a study of blood T cells in healthy people across ages (dated by TCRdb to the mid-2010s). Background for the entire study: In model experiments, template switching captured about one uniquely barcoded TCR beta cDNA molecule for every two T cells. Age-related changes in TCR beta repertoire diversity were measured in the study by deep sequencing normalized with unique cDNA molecular identifiers. The donors were divided into four age groups: young (average around 15 years), middle-aged (about 40), aged (around 67) and long-lived (about 80). To avoid experimental bias, donors of different ages were distributed randomly across sequencing lanes. Using the same blood draw, the study looked at two additional independent replicas of 1 million unique cDNA reads for two donors, one aged 18 to 30 and the other aged 80 or older. Study-level results and caveats: Compared with the aged group, more naive CD4+ T cells, fewer expanded clones and increased TCR diversity were shown by the long-lived group, suggesting age selection. Conclusive comparison of naive and antigen-experienced compartments was prevented by the profiling of bulk unsorted PBMCs. Estimates of total diversity from one million sequenced T cells were regarded as lower bounds and underestimates. The CMV infection status of donors was not known, potentially confounding age-related changes in expanded clonotypes. The percentage of naive T cells measured by flow cytometry correlated strongly with observed TCR beta diversity. As age increased, observed TCR beta diversity per million T cells dropped in a roughly linear way, and a significant reduction was already evident by age 40.

The donors were about 40 Caucasian individuals from Russia, aged roughly 6 to 100 years, who were systemically healthy. Each donor gave about 9.7 milliliters of peripheral blood, drawn into EDTA-treated Vacutainer tubes. Ficoll-Paque density-gradient centrifugation was used to isolate PBMCs, with at least 6.5 million obtained per sample. Trizol reagent was used to extract total RNA from PBMCs, with at least 5.5 micrograms per sample. For every donor, an aliquot of PBMCs went through flow cytometry to measure the percentages of naive CD45RAhigh/CD27high T cells. The library was prepared using 5' RACE. A second 7 to 11 cycle PCR used a sample-barcoded 5' primer and a J-beta primer mix. A unique molecular identifier was introduced onto each TCR beta cDNA molecule by a template-switch 5' adaptor carrying 12 random nucleotides. Each sample yielded at least 3 million CDR3-containing paired-end reads. First-strand cDNA was synthesized from all RNA with the Mint cDNA synthesis kit, primed by a TRBC-specific oligonucleotide. Following uracil-DNA glycosylase treatment, all cDNA underwent a first 18-cycle PCR with the universal primers M1SS and BC2_uni_R. The study's own analysis went as follows. For normalization, 1 million high-quality reads, each with a distinct molecular identifier, were randomly selected from each sample. Instead of being binned into consensus sequences, reads that shared molecular identifiers were thrown out. MiTCR, set to a Q25 quality threshold and the strictest error-elimination algorithm, was used for CDR3 identification, clonotype clustering and error correction. A nonparametric unseen species model with Euler transformation was used to estimate lower-bound total TCR beta diversity. TCRdb trimmed the raw reads at Q25, called clones with MiXCR and kept productive beta chains. CDR3 protein duplicates are merged, each entry listing the most common genes and DNA. TCRdb, not the original authors, processed these V and J calls. Here the sample has 1.5 million to 2 million distinct CDR3 sequences; about two fifths occur a single time. More than 20% of the sample comes from the top ten.

The source is a human donor in good health. The sequenced sample was blood.

The DNA sequence is as follows: TGTGCCAGCAGCCGTGCCGGCAGGAACTATGGCTACACCTTC. Translated, this gives CASSRAGRNYGYTF. The chain employs TRBV3-1 and TRBJ1-2; too little of a D gene remains to name it. The V end loses 4 bases and the J end loses 2 bases, and a stretch of 11 bases separates them. Based on the germline V gene (reference sequence), the CDR1 and CDR2 sequences are LGHDT and YNNKEL. The CDR3 sequence holds 14 residues, the cysteine and phenylalanine included. Of all the DNA, just the CDR3 is kept, 42 bases in frame from base 1.